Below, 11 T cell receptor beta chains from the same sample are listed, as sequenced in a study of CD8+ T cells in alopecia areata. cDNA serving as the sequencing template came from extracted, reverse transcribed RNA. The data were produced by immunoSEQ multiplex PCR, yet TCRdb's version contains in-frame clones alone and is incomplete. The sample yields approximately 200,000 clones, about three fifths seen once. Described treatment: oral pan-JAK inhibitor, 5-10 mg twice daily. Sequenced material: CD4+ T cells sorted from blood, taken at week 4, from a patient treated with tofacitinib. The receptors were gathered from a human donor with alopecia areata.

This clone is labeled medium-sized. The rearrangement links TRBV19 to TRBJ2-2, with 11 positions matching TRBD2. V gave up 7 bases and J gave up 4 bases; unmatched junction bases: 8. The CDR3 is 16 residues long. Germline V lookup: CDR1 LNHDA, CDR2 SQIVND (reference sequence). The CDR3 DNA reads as TGTGCCAGTACCCATCCCGGGACTAGCGGCACCGGGGAGCTGTTTTTT. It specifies CASTHPGTSGTGELFF.

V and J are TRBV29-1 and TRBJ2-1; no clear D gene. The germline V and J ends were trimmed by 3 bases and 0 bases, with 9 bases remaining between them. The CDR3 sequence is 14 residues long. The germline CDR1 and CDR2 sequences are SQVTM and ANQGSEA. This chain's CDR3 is CSVDLPSSYNEQFF. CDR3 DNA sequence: TGCAGCGTTGATCTTCCGAGCTCCTACAATGAGCAGTTCTTC.

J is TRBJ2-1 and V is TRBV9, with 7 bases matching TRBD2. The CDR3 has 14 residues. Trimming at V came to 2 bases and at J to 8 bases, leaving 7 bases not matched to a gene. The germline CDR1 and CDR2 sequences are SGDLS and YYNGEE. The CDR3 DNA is TGTGCCAGCAGCGTTGCTGCAGGGAGGGATGAGCAGTTCTTC. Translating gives CASSVAAGRDEQFF.

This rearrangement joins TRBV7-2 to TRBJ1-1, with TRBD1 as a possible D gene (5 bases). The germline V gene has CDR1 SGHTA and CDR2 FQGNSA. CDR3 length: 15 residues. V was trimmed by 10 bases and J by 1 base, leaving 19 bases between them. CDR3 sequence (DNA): TGTGCCACTACGCAGAGACGGGGGAAGAACACTGAAGCTTTCTTT. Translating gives CATTQRRGKNTEAFF.

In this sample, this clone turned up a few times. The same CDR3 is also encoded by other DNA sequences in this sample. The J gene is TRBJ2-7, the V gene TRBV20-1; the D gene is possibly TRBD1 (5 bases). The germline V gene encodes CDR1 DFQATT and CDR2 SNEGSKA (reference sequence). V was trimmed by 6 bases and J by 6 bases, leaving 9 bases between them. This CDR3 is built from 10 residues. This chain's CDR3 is CSATRGEQYF. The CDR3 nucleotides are TGCAGTGCGACAAGGGGCGAGCAGTACTTC.

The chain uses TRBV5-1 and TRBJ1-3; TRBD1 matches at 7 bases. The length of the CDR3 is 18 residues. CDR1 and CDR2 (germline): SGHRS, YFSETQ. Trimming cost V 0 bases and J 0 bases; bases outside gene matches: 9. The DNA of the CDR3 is TGCGCCAGCAGCTTGGAGGCAGGGGGAACTTACTCTGGAAACACCATATATTTT. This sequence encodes CASSLEAGGTYSGNTIYF.

As DNA, the CDR3 is TGTGCCAGCACCATTACAAGGAACACTGAAGCTTTCTTT. Residues: CASTITRNTEAFF. The chain joins TRBV28 to TRBJ1-1; D gene uncertain. Trimming took off 7 bases at V and 1 base at J, with 10 bases between the two ends. The length of the CDR3 is 13 residues. Germline CDR1 and CDR2: MDHEN and SYDVKM.

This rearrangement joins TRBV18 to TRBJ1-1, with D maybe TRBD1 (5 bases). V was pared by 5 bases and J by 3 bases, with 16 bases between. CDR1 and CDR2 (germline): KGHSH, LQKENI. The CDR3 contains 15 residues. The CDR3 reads CASSSSEGLDTEAFF. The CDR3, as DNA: TGTGCCAGCTCATCAAGTGAGGGACTCGACACTGAAGCTTTCTTT.

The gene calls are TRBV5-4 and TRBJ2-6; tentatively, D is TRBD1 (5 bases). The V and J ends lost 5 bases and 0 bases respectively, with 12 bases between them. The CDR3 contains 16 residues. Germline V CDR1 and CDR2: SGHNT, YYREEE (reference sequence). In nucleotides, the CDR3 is TGTGCCAGCAGGTTTCAGGGCCACTCTGGGGCCAACGTCCTGACTTTC. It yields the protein CASRFQGHSGANVLTF.

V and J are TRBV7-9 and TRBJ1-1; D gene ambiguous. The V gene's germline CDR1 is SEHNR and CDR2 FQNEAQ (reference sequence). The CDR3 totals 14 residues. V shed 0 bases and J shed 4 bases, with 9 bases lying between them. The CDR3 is CASSLAAFGTEAFF. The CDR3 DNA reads TGTGCCAGCAGCTTAGCGGCCTTCGGCACTGAAGCTTTCTTT.

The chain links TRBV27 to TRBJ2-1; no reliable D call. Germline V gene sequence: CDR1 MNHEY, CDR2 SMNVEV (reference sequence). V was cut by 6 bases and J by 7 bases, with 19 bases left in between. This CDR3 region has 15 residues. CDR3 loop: CASRSFGSGLNEQFF. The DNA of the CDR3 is TGTGCCAGCAGATCCTTTGGGTCGGGCCTGAATGAGCAGTTCTTC.